The clone carrying this T cell receptor beta chain was detected ten times or more. Its target is unknown. This record belongs to a study of regulatory T cells in long-lasting Graves disease. Building the TCR beta libraries relied on iRepertoire HTBI primers, and CDR3 regions underwent Arm-PCR. How the authors handled the data: Samples revealed approximately 60 TRBV and 14 TRBJ segments. TCRdb fed the multiplex PCR reads into MiXCR, producing one record per CDR3 protein. TCRdb, not the original authors, processed these V and J calls. This table has about 420,000 distinct CDR3 sequences, 20% to 30% appearing once. Study-wide results and limits: With approximately 2,800 shared public clonotypes, persistent patients exceeded new patients, who shared 966.

Time point: persistent/refractory GD, antithyroid drugs over 5 years with positive TRAb. From PBMCs, RNA was extracted and then used to make the TCR library. EDTA tubes were used for drawing nine milliliters of peripheral blood. The sequenced sample was peripheral blood mononuclear cells (PBMCs), obtained when the disease was refractory, from a patient treated with antithyroid drugs. This clonotype originated in a female donor with Graves disease.

This CDR3 is CATYPLDRGRETQYF. The CDR3 DNA sequence: TGTGCCACCTACCCCCTAGACAGGGGGCGAGAGACCCAGTACTTC. V usage is TRBV28 and J usage is TRBJ2-5; 10 nucleotides agree with TRBD1. Losses at the gene ends were 10 bases for V and 4 bases for J; bases not matched to a gene: 12. CDR3 length equals 15 residues. Looked up from germline, CDR1 is MDHEN and CDR2 is SYDVKM.